The next 10 T cell receptor beta chains were all read from a single sample in a study of blood T cell repertoires in COVID-19 (dated by TCRdb to the early 2020s). Receptors were amplified or captured by the immunoSEQ multiplex PCR assay. Here the immuneACCESS table is served through TCRdb, limited to in-frame sequences with V and J called. Missing clones are a known gap in these copies; in checked studies unresolved V genes cover under half, and the rest lacks a known reason. The table for this sample lists more than 200,000 clones; roughly 90% of them were counted only once. Over 1.5% of the sample rests with the top ten. The sample was peripheral blood. The receptors originated from a man aged 70 or older with acute or convalescent COVID-19.

CDR3 sequence (DNA): TGCGCCAGCAGCTTCCGACTAGCGGGAGGTAACGAGCAGTTCTTC. This codes for CASSFRLAGGNEQFF. The chain is built from TRBV5-1 and TRBJ2-1, with 13 bases identical to TRBD2. The ends lost 2 bases at V and 10 bases at J; junction bases unmatched: 6. Germline V gene sequence: CDR1 SGHRS, CDR2 YFSETQ. This CDR3 spans 15 amino acids.

The chain has TRBV7-9 and TRBJ2-2, with TRBD2 matching over 14 bases. There are 16 residues in the CDR3. The trim removed 7 bases at V and 8 bases at J, leaving 9 bases unmatched. From germline, CDR1 is SEHNR and CDR2 FQNEAQ (reference sequence). As DNA, the CDR3 is TGTGCCAGCACCCCTTCCGGGACTAGCGGGAGTGGGGAGCTGTTTTTT. Protein: CASTPSGTSGSGELFF.

J is TRBJ2-1 and V is TRBV19; 8 bases align to TRBD2. Germline V gives CDR1 LNHDA, CDR2 SQIVND (reference sequence). There are 15 residues in the CDR3. The ends lost 1 base at V and 9 bases at J; junction bases unmatched: 8. Written as DNA, the CDR3 is TGTGCCAGTAGTATAGGGCTAGCGGGTCTGAGTGAGCAGTTCTTC. This codes for CASSIGLAGLSEQFF.

This chain joins TRBV5-1 and TRBJ2-7; D is perhaps TRBD1 (6 bases). Germline CDR1 and CDR2: SGHRS and YFSETQ. The CDR3 loop spans 16 amino acids. Trimming took 4 bases from V and 4 from J, leaving 21 bases between them. Here the CDR3 reads CASSPTSGTINYEQYF. CDR3 DNA: TGCGCCAGCAGCCCGACCTCCGGGACAATTAATTACGAGCAGTACTTC.

Details on this clone: Other nucleotide sequences in the sample specify the same CDR3. The chain joins TRBV5-1 to TRBJ1-1; possible D gene TRBD1, 6 bases. V was cut by 3 bases and J by 2 bases, with 8 bases left in between. This CDR3 spans 13 amino acids. Germline CDR1 reads SGHRS; CDR2 reads YFSETQ. As DNA, the CDR3 is TGCGCCAGCAGCTCACAGGGTAACACTGAAGCTTTCTTT. Its protein product is CASSSQGNTEAFF.

The chain has TRBV25-1 and TRBJ1-6; D perhaps matches TRBD1 (5 bases). Germline-derived CDR1 and CDR2 are MGHDK and SYGVNS. CDR3 length equals 14 residues. V lost 2 bases and J lost 9, with 11 bases in between. CDR3 residues: CASSEQGRGSPLHF. The CDR3 nucleotides are TGTGCCAGCAGTGAACAGGGCCGTGGTTCACCCCTCCACTTT.

The V call is TRBV28, the J call TRBJ1-2, with D unresolved. The germline V gene encodes CDR1 MDHEN and CDR2 SYDVKM. The germline V and J ends were trimmed by 7 bases and 8 bases, with 17 bases remaining between them. The CDR3 runs to 13 residues. The CDR3 loop reads CASKIPSLRGYTF. As DNA, the CDR3 is TGTGCCAGCAAAATCCCATCTTTACGGGGCTACACCTTC.

The V gene is TRBV6-2 or TRBV6-3, the J gene TRBJ2-3, with D maybe TRBD1 (6 bases). V lost 0 bases and J lost 2, with 12 bases in between. Germline values: CDR1 MNHEY, CDR2 SVGEGT. CDR3 length equals 16 residues. The CDR3 protein is CASSYSTGQITDTQYF. The CDR3 DNA sequence: TGTGCCAGCAGTTACTCAACGGGACAAATCACAGATACGCAGTATTTT.

The chain recombines TRBV5-1 with TRBJ1-1; 8 nucleotides agree with TRBD1. CDR1 and CDR2 from the germline V gene are SGHRS and YFSETQ. The CDR3 is 14 amino acids. The ends lost 4 bases at V and 3 bases at J; junction bases unmatched: 5. The DNA for the CDR3 is TGCGCCAGCAGCAGCGGACAGGGACACACTGAAGCTTTCTTT. Protein: CASSSGQGHTEAFF.

The chain carries TRBV6-5 and TRBJ1-1, with TRBD1 identical over 7 bases. The CDR3 totals 11 residues. V lost 6 bases to trimming and J lost 11 bases; unmatched junction nucleotides: 6. Looked up from germline, CDR1 is MNHEY and CDR2 is SVGAGI. The CDR3 here is CASSIQGWAFF. The CDR3 DNA is TGTGCCAGCAGCATACAGGGGTGGGCTTTCTTT.